The 21 T cell receptor beta chains listed next were all sequenced from one sample in a study of beta chain features in type 1 diabetes. The whole isolated RNA underwent reverse transcription, so sequencing captured expressed TCRB transcripts. Sequenced by immunoSEQ multiplex PCR; TCRdb stores in-frame clones only, minus some. The sample includes 300,000 to 400,000 clones, roughly 8% seen only once; the top ten take less than 0.5%. Sample: central memory CD4+ T cells from blood. The receptors shown here come from a woman between 18 and 29 years old in good health.

Worth noting for this clone: One end of the junction is discordant with germline, which a read error may explain. The gene calls are TRBV10-3 and TRBJ2-7; D is unclear. The CDR3 consists of 13 residues. Germline assignment: CDR1 ENHRY and CDR2 SYGVKD. As DNA, the CDR3 is TGTGCCAGCAGTTCTGCCATAACCGGCGAGCAGTACTTC. Residues: CASSSAITGEQYF.

Many counts were recorded for this clone. The V call is TRBV7-2, the J call TRBJ2-4, with D tentatively TRBD2 (5 bases). The V end was cut by 0 bases, the J end by 9 bases, with 15 bases between. The germline V gene encodes CDR1 SGHTA and CDR2 FQGNSA. CDR3 length: 15 amino acids. The chain's CDR3 is CASSLASGIRSIQYF. CDR3 in DNA: TGTGCCAGCAGCTTAGCGTCGGGAATAAGGAGCATTCAGTACTTC.

The sample holds a few counts of this clone. The rearrangement uses TRBV10-2 and TRBJ1-4; possibly TRBD1 for D (5 bases). The germline V gene encodes CDR1 WSHSY and CDR2 SAAADI. This CDR3 is built from 14 residues. V was pared by 4 bases and J by 8 bases, with 14 bases between. This CDR3 is CASSVSQAGEKLFF. The CDR3 DNA sequence: TGCGCCAGCAGTGTTTCACAGGCTGGAGAAAAACTGTTTTTT.

This clone was counted between two and nine times. V gene TRBV6-6 combines with J gene TRBJ1-1; D call uncertain. The ends were cut back, 5 bases at V and 5 bases at J, with 9 bases in the middle. This CDR3 contains 12 residues. Germline values: CDR1 MNHNY, CDR2 SVGAGI (reference sequence). CDR3 sequence reads: CASSGPYTEAFF. The CDR3 DNA reads TGTGCCAGCAGTGGCCCGTATACTGAAGCTTTCTTT.

This clone showed up just a few times. The chain has TRBV15 and TRBJ2-1; D not resolved. CDR1 is LNHNV and CDR2 is YYDKDF in the germline V gene (reference sequence). The CDR3 contains 12 residues. The ends were cut back, 0 bases at V and 7 bases at J, with 4 bases in the middle. In DNA form, the CDR3 reads TGTGCCACCAGCAGAGATCGGAATGAGCAGTTCTTC. Residues: CATSRDRNEQFF.

The chain links TRBV5-4 to TRBJ2-3; D possibly uses TRBD1 or TRBD2 (5 bases each). Between the trimmed V and J ends, which lost 4 bases and 2 bases, there was a span of 23 bases. The CDR3 runs to 18 residues. Germline V gene lookup returns CDR1 SGHNT and CDR2 YYREEE (reference sequence). The CDR3 region is CASSDGTRPGTNTDTQYF. The CDR3 DNA reads TGTGCCAGCAGCGATGGGACGCGACCCGGGACGAACACAGATACGCAGTATTTT.

As to this clone: Possible read error: a much larger clone is one base away. V gene TRBV7-3 combines with J gene TRBJ1-3; D might be TRBD1 (5 bases). V was cut by 2 bases and J by 3 bases, with 5 bases left in between. The CDR3 runs to 13 residues. The germline CDR1 and CDR2 sequences are SGHTA and FQGTGA. CDR3 bases: TGTGCCAGCAGCTTAGGACATGGAAACACCATATATTTT. It yields the protein CASSLGHGNTIYF.

This clone came up many times. This sequence joins TRBV5-1 and TRBJ1-5; possible D gene TRBD1, 5 bases. CDR1 SGHRS and CDR2 YFSETQ come from the germline V gene. This CDR3 has 14 residues. V was clipped by 0 bases and J by 2 bases, with 6 bases between them. Here the CDR3 DNA reads TGCGCCAGCAGCTTGGGGGACGGCAATCAGCCCCAGCATTTT. It yields the protein CASSLGDGNQPQHF.

This clone turned up a few times. This chain links TRBV29-1 with TRBJ2-5; D is uncertain. Germline CDR1 and CDR2: SQVTM and ANQGSEA. This CDR3 region has 13 residues. Trimming took 3 bases from V and 5 from J, leaving 13 bases between them. The CDR3 DNA reads as TGCAGCGTTGACGAGGCGGCGTTGGAGACCCAGTACTTC. Amino acids: CSVDEAALETQYF. The variable domain in full, with the rest retrieved from reference TRBV29-1 and TRBJ2-5, is SAVISQKPSRDICQRGTSLTIQCQVDSQVTMMFWYRQQPGQSLTLIATANQGSEATYESGFVIDKFPISRPNLTFSTLTVSNMSPEDSSIYLCSVDEAALETQYFGPGTRLLVL.

The genes are TRBV7-6 and TRBJ2-5; 10 positions agree with TRBD2. CDR1 is SGHVS, CDR2 FNYEAQ, per germline. J was trimmed by 5 bases and V by 5 bases; bases with no gene match: 8. This CDR3 spans 15 amino acids. CDR3 loop: CASSPSSGRGETQYF. In DNA, the CDR3 is TGTGCCAGCAGCCCCTCTAGCGGGAGAGGGGAGACCCAGTACTTC.

A few counts support this clone. The chain employs TRBV4-2 and TRBJ2-3; 9 bases fit TRBD2. V gave up 8 bases and J gave up 2 bases; unmatched junction bases: 8. This CDR3 region has 15 residues. Germline loops: CDR1 LGHNA, CDR2 YNFKEQ. CDR3 loop: CASAKREESTDTQYF. For the CDR3, the DNA is TGTGCCAGCGCCAAGCGGGAGGAGTCCACAGATACGCAGTATTTT.

Here the CDR3 reads CASSFSRQRGNEQFF. In DNA, the CDR3 is TGCGCCAGCAGCTTCTCCCGACAGCGAGGGAATGAGCAGTTCTTC. The chain has TRBV5-1 and TRBJ2-1; D may be TRBD1 or TRBD2 (5 bases each). The CDR3 is 15 residues long. V shed 2 bases and J shed 7 bases, with 16 bases lying between them. Germline CDR1 reads SGHRS; CDR2 reads YFSETQ. The whole variable domain, filled in from reference TRBV5-1 and TRBJ2-1, reads KAGVTQTPRYLIKTRGQQVTLSCSPISGHRSVSWYQQTPGQGLQFLFEYFSETQRNKGNFPGRFSGRQFSNSRSEMNVSTLELGDSALYLCASSFSRQRGNEQFFGPGTRLTVL.

This clone was seen a handful of times. The chain links TRBV4-2 to TRBJ1-2; unclear D gene. CDR3 length: 14 amino acids. CDR1 LGHNA and CDR2 YNFKEQ come from the germline V gene. V shed 5 bases and J shed 9 bases, with 19 bases lying between them. The CDR3 DNA reads TGTGCCAGCAGCTCCTCAAGGCCCTCTGGGCGCTACACCTTC. It encodes CASSSSRPSGRYTF.

This clone has only a few counts. The rearrangement joins TRBV7-8 to TRBJ2-7; a weak D match, TRBD1 (6 bases). Trimming took off 2 bases at V and 0 bases at J, with 8 bases between the two ends. The CDR3 runs 14 residues. From germline, CDR1 is SGHVS and CDR2 FQNEAQ. CDR3 bases: TGTGCCAGCAGCTTAATGGGACACTCCTACGAGCAGTACTTC. Protein product: CASSLMGHSYEQYF.

The chain joins TRBV25-1 to TRBJ1-1; D ambiguous. This CDR3 contains 16 residues. The ends were cut back, 3 bases at V and 0 bases at J, with 14 bases in the middle. Per the germline V gene, CDR1 is MGHDK and CDR2 is SYGVNS. CDR3 residues: CASSDSLGQLNTEAFF. DNA of the CDR3: TGTGCCAGCAGTGATAGTCTCGGGCAGTTGAACACTGAAGCTTTCTTT.

CDR3 sequence reads: CASSWTSGYNEQFF. The CDR3 DNA follows: TGTGCCAGCAGCTGGACTAGCGGGTACAATGAGCAGTTCTTC. This sequence joins TRBV7-2 and TRBJ2-1, with TRBD2 matching 11 bases. Germline lookup yields CDR1 SGHTA and CDR2 FQGNSA. V lost 4 bases and J lost 4; bases outside the gene matches: 0. The length of the CDR3 is 14 residues. The full variable domain, in which reference TRBV7-2 and TRBJ2-1 provide the parts outside the CDR3, is GAGVSQSPSNKVTEKGKDVELRCDPISGHTALYWYRQSLGQGLEFLIYFQGNSAPDKSGLPSDRFSAERTGGSVSTLTIQRTQQEDSAVYLCASSWTSGYNEQFFGPGTRLTVL.

This clone has a handful of counts. The chain combines TRBV7-2 with TRBJ2-1; 7 bases align to TRBD2. Germline V gene sequence: CDR1 SGHTA, CDR2 FQGNSA. Unmatched junction bases numbered 7, after V lost 1 base and J lost 4 bases. This CDR3 region has 16 residues. CDR3 sequence reads: CASSLVSSGYYNEQFF. CDR3 nucleotide sequence: TGTGCCAGCAGCTTAGTATCTAGCGGCTATTACAATGAGCAGTTCTTC.

This clone came up a few times. V gene TRBV18 combines with J gene TRBJ1-1; TRBD1 aligns across 7 bases. The CDR3 has 15 amino acids. From germline, CDR1 is KGHSH and CDR2 LQKENI. J was trimmed by 2 bases and V by 5 bases; bases with no gene match: 8. The CDR3 DNA reads TGTGCCAGCTCAGGATCCGGGACAGCAAACACTGAAGCTTTCTTT. Translated, it gives CASSGSGTANTEAFF. Filled out from reference TRBV18 and TRBJ1-1, the complete variable domain reads NAGVMQNPRHLVRRRGQEARLRCSPMKGHSHVYWYRQLPEEGLKFMVYLQKENIIDESGMPKERFSAEFPKEGPSILRIQQVVRGDSAAYFCASSGSGTANTEAFFGQGTRLTVV.

The sample holds many counts of this clone. The genes are TRBV10-3 and TRBJ2-7, with D possibly being TRBD1 (5 bases). Looked up from germline, CDR1 is ENHRY and CDR2 is SYGVKD. The CDR3 has 11 residues. V was shortened by 6 bases and J by 12 bases, with 15 bases between the two germline ends. CDR3 coding DNA: TGTGCCATCAGCTTTGACAGTGTTTTGTACTTC. Translating it yields CAISFDSVLYF.

The V gene is TRBV2, the J gene TRBJ2-3; D remains ambiguous. The CDR3 is 14 residues long. V shed 6 bases and J shed 1 base, with 11 bases lying between them. Germline V gene lookup returns CDR1 SNHLY and CDR2 FYNNEI. As DNA, the CDR3 is TGTGCCAGCAGCCATAGGTCAGGCACAGATACGCAGTATTTT. Residues: CASSHRSGTDTQYF.

In this sample, this clone turned up a few times. Written as DNA, the CDR3 is TGTGCCAGCTCACCACCGAGTAACCGTGTCGAGACCCAGTACTTC. The encoded protein is CASSPPSNRVETQYF. The chain combines TRBV18 with TRBJ2-5; no definite D call. Germline CDR1 and CDR2: KGHSH and LQKENI. Trimming shortened V by 0 bases and J by 5 bases, and 13 bases separated the two germline ends. The CDR3 consists of 15 residues.